The clone carrying this T cell receptor beta chain turned up a few times. The antigen is not known. Germline V CDR1 and CDR2: MNHEY, SMNVEV (reference sequence). J gave up 0 bases and V 6 bases, and 6 bases lay outside the gene matches. The CDR3 totals 17 residues. Every sample yielded at least 6 million isolated PBMCs. The data originate from a study of blood T cells in healthy people across ages. General study results and limits: The fall in TCR beta diversity per million T cells was roughly linear with age. No conclusive comparison of naive versus antigen-experienced cells was possible with unsorted PBMCs.

For the second PCR, which ran for about 6 to 12 cycles, a sample-barcoded 5' primer and a J-beta primer mix were used. MiXCR, run by TCRdb on the 5' RACE reads, gives a single entry per CDR3 protein. The data contain more than 650,000 distinct CDR3 sequences, 53% of them singletons. This chain connects TRBV27 to TRBJ2-1; the match to TRBD2 covers 12 bases. The specimen was blood. The origin of this receptor is a man of 80 years or more in good health. The CDR3 protein is CASSPTSGRSSYNEQFF. CDR3 nucleotides: TGTGCCAGCAGCCCAACTAGCGGGAGGAGCTCCTACAATGAGCAGTTCTTC.